This T cell receptor (beta chain) was found in a study of blood T cell repertoires in COVID-19. The V and J ends lost 0 bases and 0 bases, in that order; junction bases with no gene match: 3. Germline V gene data show CDR1 as LGHNA and CDR2 as YSLEER. CDR3 length: 16 residues. In the authors' workflow: Counts of nucleated cells, estimated from reference gene primer amplification, were obtained. The protocol was immunoSEQ multiplex PCR, while the TCRdb copy is restricted to in-frame clones and leaves out a portion. The V and J calls and clone size were taken over from that table, and D and trimming were inferred from the DNA. The sample gives more than 130,000 clones, roughly 89% of which show up once; more than 3.5% is in the top ten.

The V gene is TRBV4-3, the J gene TRBJ2-7; TRBD2 matches 9 bases. The clonotype was recovered from a woman between 40 and 55 years old with acute or convalescent COVID-19. Material for sequencing was peripheral blood. The CDR3 bases are TGCGCCAGCAGCCAAGAAGCTAGCGGGGACTCCTACGAGCAGTACTTC. Translating it yields CASSQEASGDSYEQYF.